This TCR beta chain appears in the sequencing data of a study of neurological immune-mediated disorders. Study results and caveats: Association of the multiple sclerosis repertoire cluster with clinical or MRI features was not observed for any feature.

This CDR3 spans 16 amino acids. Germline lookup yields CDR1 SEHNR and CDR2 FQNEAQ (reference sequence). V shed 5 bases and J shed 0 bases, with 14 bases lying between them. TCRdb analysed the 5' RACE reads with MiXCR anew, one entry per CDR3 protein. Of around 64,000 distinct CDR3 sequences detected, 2.5% to 4% appear once; the ten largest clones hold 5.2%. The sample holds many counts of this clonotype. What it binds is unknown. V and J are TRBV7-9 and TRBJ1-3; TRBD1 is a possible D gene (6 bases). Sequenced input: PBMCs. This clonotype was sampled from a woman in her 50s with multiple sclerosis. CDR3: CASSPKQGLSGNTIYF. CDR3 nucleotide sequence: TGTGCCAGCAGCCCCAAACAGGGCCTCTCTGGAAACACCATATATTTT.